These T cell receptor beta chains were read from a single sample in a study of blood T cells in healthy people across ages. TCRdb itself ran the 5' RACE reads through MiXCR, one entry per CDR3 protein. The profile shows 1.5 million to 2 million distinct CDR3 sequences, 30% to 35% of them singletons. Input material: blood. The receptors come from a woman under 40 in good health. Both conserved end residues are part of each CDR3. The order of the fields is J gene, V gene, clone size, D gene, CDR3 DNA, CDR3 protein. D genes are given only for firm matches. The size of a clone is reported for some rows only, either as once, few or many, or as a class for expanded clones.

TRBJ2-3,TRBV4-1,few,.,TGCGCCAGCAGCCTCGAGTTGTCGGAGAGCACGGATACGCAGTATTTT,CASSLELSESTDTQYF
TRBJ2-4,TRBV15,few,TRBD1,TGTGCCACCAGCAGAGATCCCCGGGACAGGGCTAACCAAAACATTCAGTACTTC,CATSRDPRDRANQNIQYF
TRBJ2-5,TRBV18,few,.,TGTGCCAGCTCACCAACGAGTTACGAGACCCAGTACTTC,CASSPTSYETQYF
TRBJ2-5,TRBV29-1,many,.,TGCAGCGTTGAAGACCGAGGCGGAGCGGAGACCCAGTACTTC,CSVEDRGGAETQYF
TRBJ2-1,TRBV5-6,.,.,TGTGCCAGCAGCTTCCAAAGTCTAACAGGGTATGAGCAGTTCTTC,CASSFQSLTGYEQFF
TRBJ2-7,TRBV2,.,TRBD2,TGTGCCAGCAGCACCGGACTAGCGGGAGGCCTTCTGTACGAGCAGTACTTC,CASSTGLAGGLLYEQYF
TRBJ1-5,TRBV15,.,TRBD1,TGTGCCACCAGCCAGGACAGGGGGCTTCAGCCCCAGCATTTT,CATSQDRGLQPQHF
TRBJ2-7,TRBV5-1,few,.,TGCTCCGGCGGTTACGAGCAGTACTTC,CSGGYEQYF
TRBJ1-1,TRBV12-3/TRBV12-4,.,.,TGTGCCAGCAGTTTGGTCCGGGGGCGAGGTGAAGCTTTCTTT,CASSLVRGRGEAFF
TRBJ2-3,TRBV4-2,many,.,TGTGCCAGCAGCCAAGAATCGAGGGAGCTAGATACGCAGTATTTT,CASSQESRELDTQYF
TRBJ1-5,TRBV7-2,.,.,TGTGCCAGCAGCTTCATATCGGGGGGCAATCAGCCCCAGCATTTT,CASSFISGGNQPQHF
TRBJ2-2,TRBV3-1,.,.,TGTGCCAGCAGCCCTCGGACCATTAGAATCAGCACCGGGGAGCTGTTTTTT,CASSPRTIRISTGELFF
TRBJ1-4,TRBV12-3/TRBV12-4,.,.,TGTGCCAGCAGTTTTTTGGGGGGAACTGCTGGTGGTGAAAAACTGTTTTTT,CASSFLGGTAGGEKLFF
TRBJ2-7,TRBV2,.,.,TGTGCCAGCCTGATGGGCTACGAGCAGTACTTC,CASLMGYEQYF
TRBJ2-1,TRBV12-3/TRBV12-4,.,.,TGTGCCAGCAGTTTCGGTTCTAGCGACAATGAGCAGTTCTTC,CASSFGSSDNEQFF
TRBJ2-5,TRBV4-1,few,.,TGCGCCAGCAGCCGACCGGGCTCTCAAGAGACCCAGTACTTC,CASSRPGSQETQYF
TRBJ2-7,TRBV5-1,few,TRBD1,TGCGCCAGCAGCTCCGGGGACAGGGAAAGAGGCTACGAGCAGTACTTC,CASSSGDRERGYEQYF
TRBJ1-2,TRBV28,.,TRBD1,TGTGCAACCCAGGGGGCATTAAACTATGGCTACACCTTC,CATQGALNYGYTF
TRBJ1-2,TRBV20-1,.,TRBD1,TGCAGTGCGGACCGTACAGGGGGCAGGGGGTATGGCTACACCTTC,CSADRTGGRGYGYTF
TRBJ1-6,TRBV13,.,TRBD1,TGTGCCAGCAGCTTTTTTGGGACAGGTGAATCACCCCTCCACTTT,CASSFFGTGESPLHF
TRBJ2-3,TRBV7-3,few,TRBD2,TGTGCCAGCAGCTGGAGCGGGGGGGCAATAAATACGCAGTATTTT,CASSWSGGAINTQYF
TRBJ2-1,TRBV2,.,.,TGTGCCAGCAGTGAAGCGCGATGGAATGCGCAGTTCTTC,CASSEARWNAQFF
TRBJ2-3,TRBV5-1,many,TRBD2,TGCGCCAGCAGCTCCGGGACTAGCATTGATACGCAGTATTTT,CASSSGTSIDTQYF
TRBJ2-3,TRBV7-2,many,TRBD2,TGTGCCAGCAGCCGGGGACTAGCGGGGGGGCCTTCAGATACGCAGTATTTT,CASSRGLAGGPSDTQYF
TRBJ2-7,TRBV9,.,.,TGTGCCAGCAGCGTAGAGCCTGCGCTCGAGCAGTACTTC,CASSVEPALEQYF
TRBJ2-5,TRBV2,few,.,TGTGCCAGCAGTGGGGTAAACAGGGACCTGAGAGAGACCCAGTACTTC,CASSGVNRDLRETQYF
TRBJ2-7,TRBV20-1,few,.,TGCAGTGCTAGCGTGGGCAACGAGGGTCACGAGCAGTACTTC,CSASVGNEGHEQYF